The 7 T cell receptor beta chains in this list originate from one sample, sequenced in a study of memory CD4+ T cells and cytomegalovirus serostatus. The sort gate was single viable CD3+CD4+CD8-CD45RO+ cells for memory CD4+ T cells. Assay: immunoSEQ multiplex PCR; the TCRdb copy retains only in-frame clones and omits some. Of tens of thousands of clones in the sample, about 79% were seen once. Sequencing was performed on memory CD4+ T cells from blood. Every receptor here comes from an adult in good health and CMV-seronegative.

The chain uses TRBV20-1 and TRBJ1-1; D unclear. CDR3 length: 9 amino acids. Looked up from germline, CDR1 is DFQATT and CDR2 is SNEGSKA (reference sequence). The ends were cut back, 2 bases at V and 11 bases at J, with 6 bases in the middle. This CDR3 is CSARSPAFF. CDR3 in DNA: TGCAGTGCTAGATCACCTGCTTTCTTT.

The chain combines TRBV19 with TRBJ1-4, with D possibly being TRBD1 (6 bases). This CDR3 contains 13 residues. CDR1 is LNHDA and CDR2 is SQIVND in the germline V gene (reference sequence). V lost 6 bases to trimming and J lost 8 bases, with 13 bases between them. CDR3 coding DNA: TGTGCCAGTAGCGGATCGGACAGAGAAAAACTGTTTTTT. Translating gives CASSGSDREKLFF.

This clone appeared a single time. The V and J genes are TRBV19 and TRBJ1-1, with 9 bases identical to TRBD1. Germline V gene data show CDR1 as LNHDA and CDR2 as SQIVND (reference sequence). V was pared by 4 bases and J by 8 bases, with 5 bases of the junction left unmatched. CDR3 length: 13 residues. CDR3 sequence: CASSKDRGSEAFF. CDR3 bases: TGTGCCAGTAGTAAGGACAGGGGCTCGGAAGCTTTCTTT.

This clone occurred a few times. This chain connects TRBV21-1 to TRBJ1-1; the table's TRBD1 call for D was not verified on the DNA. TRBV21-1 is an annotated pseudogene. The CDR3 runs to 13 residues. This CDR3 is CASNETENTEAFF. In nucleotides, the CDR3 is TGTGCCAGCAACGAAACAGAGAACACTGAAGCTTTCTTT.

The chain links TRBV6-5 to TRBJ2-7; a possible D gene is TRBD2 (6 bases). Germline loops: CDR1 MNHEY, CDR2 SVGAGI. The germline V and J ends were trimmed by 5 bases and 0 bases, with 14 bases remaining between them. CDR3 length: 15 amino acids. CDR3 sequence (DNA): TGTGCCAGCAGTGCCGGGACTGGCAGCTCCTACGAGCAGTACTTC. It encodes CASSAGTGSSYEQYF.

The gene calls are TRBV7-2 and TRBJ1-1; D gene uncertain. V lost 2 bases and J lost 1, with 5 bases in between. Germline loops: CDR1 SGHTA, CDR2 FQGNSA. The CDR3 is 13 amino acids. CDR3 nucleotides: TGTGCCAGCAGCTTACAACAGAACACTGAAGCTTTCTTT. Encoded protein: CASSLQQNTEAFF.

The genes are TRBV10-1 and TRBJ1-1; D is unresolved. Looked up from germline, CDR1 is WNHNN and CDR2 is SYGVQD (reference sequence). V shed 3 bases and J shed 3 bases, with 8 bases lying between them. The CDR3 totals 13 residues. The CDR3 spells CASSDNWDTEAFF. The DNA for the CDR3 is TGCGCCAGCAGTGACAACTGGGACACTGAAGCTTTCTTT.